A selection of T cell receptor beta chains follows, all from one sample in a study of blood T cell repertoires in COVID-19. Here immunoSEQ multiplex PCR was the method, and the copy in TCRdb shows in-frame clones only, minus some. The sample has approximately 180,000 clones; around nine tenths are singletons. The sample consisted of peripheral blood. The receptor set was obtained from a human donor in a cohort sampled during active COVID-19. CDR3s include the opening cysteine and the closing phenylalanine or tryptophan. A D gene is named only where the DNA matches it firmly. Clone size is given for some rows only: seen once, a few or many times, or a class if the clone is expanded.

v_call	d_call	j_call	clone_size	cdr3_aa	cdr3_nt
TRBV29-1	TRBD1	TRBJ1-2	NA	CSVEGQGSGYTF	TGCAGCGTTGAGGGACAGGGGTCTGGCTACACCTTC
TRBV6-5	NA	TRBJ1-5	NA	CASSTVWGGQPQHF	TGTGCCAGCAGTACGGTGTGGGGAGGGCAGCCCCAGCATTTT
TRBV19	NA	TRBJ2-3	NA	CASSPRTVTDTQYF	TGTGCCAGTAGTCCGAGGACAGTCACAGATACGCAGTATTTT
TRBV7-8	TRBD1	TRBJ2-1	NA	CASSLVVGTGASSIHNEQFF	TGTGCCAGCAGCTTAGTCGTCGGGACAGGGGCTTCCTCCATCCACAATGAGCAGTTCTTC
TRBV10-2	NA	TRBJ1-2	NA	CASSVVSVYGYTF	TGCGCCAGCAGTGTAGTCAGCGTCTATGGCTACACCTTC
TRBV28	NA	TRBJ2-1	once	CASSSPLENEQFF	TGTGCCAGCAGTTCCCCGTTGGAGAATGAGCAGTTCTTC
TRBV6-6	TRBD1	TRBJ2-7	NA	CASRPTGGVYEQYF	TGTGCCAGCAGACCGACAGGGGGTGTCTACGAGCAGTACTTC
TRBV27	TRBD2	TRBJ2-2	NA	CASSFLPRLAGKITGELFF	TGTGCCAGCAGTTTTCTCCCTCGGCTAGCGGGAAAGATTACCGGGGAGCTGTTTTTT
TRBV7-2	NA	TRBJ2-5	NA	CASRHPGGTQYF	TGTGCCAGCAGACACCCCGGCGGGACCCAGTACTTC
TRBV2	TRBD1	TRBJ1-1	NA	CASRTGGFTEAFF	TGTGCCAGCAGAACAGGGGGATTCACTGAAGCTTTCTTT
TRBV18	TRBD1	TRBJ2-2	few	CATSGKGQGRTGELFF	TGTGCCACCTCCGGAAAGGGACAGGGGCGAACCGGGGAGCTGTTTTTT
TRBV6-4	TRBD2	TRBJ2-1	NA	CASSHSGEDEQFF	TGTGCCAGCAGTCATAGCGGGGAGGATGAGCAGTTCTTC
TRBV6-5	TRBD1	TRBJ1-2	NA	CASRDREGYTF	TGTGCCAGCAGGGACAGGGAGGGCTACACCTTC
TRBV25-1	TRBD2	TRBJ2-1	NA	CASRPSGGGYNEQFF	TGTGCCAGCAGGCCTAGCGGGGGGGGATACAATGAGCAGTTCTTC
TRBV19	NA	TRBJ1-2	NA	CARSKQVIYGYTF	TGTGCCCGATCGAAACAGGTTATCTATGGCTACACCTTC
TRBV5-1	NA	TRBJ2-7	NA	CASSLGLQGYGEQYF	TGCGCCAGCAGCTTGGGACTACAAGGCTACGGCGAGCAGTACTTC
TRBV29-1	NA	TRBJ1-3	NA	CSVREPGNTIYF	TGCAGCGTCCGAGAGCCTGGAAACACCATATATTTT
TRBV6-6	TRBD1	TRBJ2-7	NA	CASRGDRESEQYF	TGTGCCAGCAGGGGGGACAGGGAATCCGAGCAGTACTTC
TRBV19	TRBD2	TRBJ2-1	NA	CASSRSRGAYNEQFF	TGTGCCAGTAGCCGCTCGCGGGGGGCCTACAATGAGCAGTTCTTC
TRBV7-6	TRBD2	TRBJ2-2	NA	CASSLVWGGTGELFF	TGTGCCAGCAGCTTAGTGTGGGGAGGGACCGGGGAGCTGTTTTTT
TRBV2	TRBD2	TRBJ2-1	NA	CASSDRLAGVREQFF	TGTGCCAGCAGTGATCGGCTAGCGGGAGTAAGGGAGCAGTTCTTC
TRBV4-1	NA	TRBJ2-3	NA	CASSPPLASADTQYF	TGCGCCAGCAGCCCCCCCCTAGCGAGTGCGGATACGCAGTATTTT
TRBV30	TRBD1	TRBJ1-3	NA	CAWSPGTGGNTIYF	TGTGCCTGGAGTCCCGGGACAGGGGGGAACACCATATATTTT